The next 30 T cell receptor beta chains were all read from a single sample in a study of blood T cell repertoires in COVID-19. Libraries were prepared by immunoSEQ multiplex PCR; TCRdb keeps only in-frame clonotypes and omits some of them. The sample yields roughly 200,000 clones, 82% seen once. Sequenced sample: peripheral blood. The receptors stem from a woman aged 55-69 years with COVID-19, enrolled during active disease.

The V and J genes are TRBV19 and TRBJ2-5; D unresolved. This CDR3 is 14 amino acids long. The germline V gene has CDR1 LNHDA and CDR2 SQIVND (reference sequence). Trimming shortened V by 1 base and J by 2 bases, and 8 bases separated the two germline ends. CDR3 amino acids: CASSIAANQETQYF. In DNA form, the CDR3 reads TGTGCCAGTAGTATAGCTGCGAATCAAGAGACCCAGTACTTC. The full variable domain, with the rest looked up from reference TRBV19 and TRBJ2-5, is DGGITQSPKYLFRKEGQNVTLSCEQNLNHDAMYWYRQDPGQGLRLIYYSQIVNDFQKGDIAEGYSVSREKKESFPLTVTSAQKNPTAFYLCASSIAANQETQYFGPGTRLLVL.

The rearrangement links TRBV19 to TRBJ1-4; 8 bases are a match to TRBD1. Losses at the gene ends were 2 bases for V and 11 bases for J; bases not matched to a gene: 16. The CDR3 is 17 residues long. Germline-derived CDR1 and CDR2 are LNHDA and SQIVND (reference sequence). The CDR3 region is CASSINRQGLSRPKLFF. The CDR3 DNA reads TGTGCCAGTAGTATAAACCGACAGGGGCTTAGCCGCCCGAAACTGTTTTTT.

This sequence joins TRBV10-3 and TRBJ2-1; 9 nucleotides line up with TRBD2. CDR3 size: 13 residues. The germline V gene encodes CDR1 ENHRY and CDR2 SYGVKD. V was clipped by 10 bases and J by 8 bases; unmatched bases: 9. The CDR3 sequence: CATYSGSDDEQFF. CDR3 DNA: TGTGCCACCTATAGCGGGAGTGACGATGAGCAGTTCTTC.

This chain uses TRBV6-1 with TRBJ2-5; possibly TRBD2 for D (5 bases). Germline-derived CDR1 and CDR2 are MNHNS and SASEGT. The CDR3 runs 14 residues. V lost 0 bases and J lost 1, with 6 bases in between. CDR3 nucleotide sequence: TGTGCCAGCAGTGAAGCCGGACTCCAAGAGACCCAGTACTTC. Protein: CASSEAGLQETQYF.

The chain combines TRBV2 with TRBJ1-6, with D hard to call. This CDR3 is built from 20 residues. V was shortened by 4 bases and J by 0 bases, with 22 bases between the two germline ends. CDR1 and CDR2 from the germline V gene are SNHLY and FYNNEI. The CDR3 DNA reads as TGTGCCAGCAGTGGCTTCCTTGGACTTCCCAGAAGCTCCTATAATTCACCCCTCCACTTT. Translated: CASSGFLGLPRSSYNSPLHF.

The chain has TRBV5-5 and TRBJ1-4, with a possible D match to TRBD1 (6 bases). V was cut by 0 bases and J by 2 bases, with 8 bases left in between. The V gene's germline CDR1 is SGHKS and CDR2 YYEKEE (reference sequence). The CDR3 sequence is 15 residues long. CDR3 coding DNA: TGTGCCAGCAGCTTGGGTGGACAGACTAATGAAAAACTGTTTTTT. Translating it yields CASSLGGQTNEKLFF.

This chain joins TRBV7-6 and TRBJ2-1, with D tentatively TRBD2 (7 bases). The length of the CDR3 is 16 residues. V lost 6 bases and J lost 3, with 18 bases in between. Germline V gene sequence: CDR1 SGHVS, CDR2 FNYEAQ. The chain's CDR3 is CASRGGTQGSYNEQFF. CDR3 DNA: TGTGCCAGCAGGGGGGGGACCCAGGGGAGCTACAATGAGCAGTTCTTC.

This sequence joins TRBV28 and TRBJ2-5; TRBD1 matches 7 bases. Germline trimming cut 2 bases from V and 5 bases from J; bases unmatched to any gene: 8. Germline CDR1 MDHEN, CDR2 SYDVKM. The CDR3 contains 15 residues. The CDR3 loop reads CASSLEAGGRETQYF. The CDR3 bases are TGTGCCAGCAGTTTAGAGGCAGGGGGTCGGGAGACCCAGTACTTC.

This clone was observed a few times. Other DNA sequences in the sample encode the same CDR3. V is TRBV9 and J is TRBJ1-5, with a tentative D call TRBD1 (5 bases). Trimming shortened V by 8 bases and J by 1 base, and 10 bases separated the two germline ends. Per germline, CDR1 SGDLS and CDR2 YYNGEE. This CDR3 spans 13 amino acids. CDR3 in DNA: TGTGCCAGTGGGGGGTTGAGCAATCAGCCCCAGCATTTT. It translates to CASGGLSNQPQHF.

CDR3 loop: CASSLSGGTEAFF. The CDR3 region has the DNA TGCGCCAGCAGCTTGTCAGGAGGCACTGAAGCTTTCTTT. The chain uses TRBV5-1 and TRBJ1-1; D uncertain. CDR3 length: 13 amino acids. CDR1 is SGHRS and CDR2 is YFSETQ in the germline V gene. V was pared by 1 base and J by 4 bases, with 8 bases between.

The V call is TRBV10-1, the J call TRBJ1-5; 10 nucleotides line up with TRBD1. The V and J ends lost 2 bases and 3 bases, in that order; junction bases with no gene match: 7. The CDR3 is 17 residues long. Germline CDR1 WNHNN, CDR2 SYGVQD (reference sequence). CDR3 coding DNA: TGCGCCAGCAGTGAGATGGACAGGGGGTGGGTCAATCAGCCCCAGCATTTT. Translating gives CASSEMDRGWVNQPQHF.

The chain carries TRBV9 and TRBJ1-1, with TRBD1 matching 8 bases. Unmatched junction bases numbered 5, after V lost 0 bases and J lost 1 base. Germline-derived CDR1 and CDR2 are SGDLS and YYNGEE. The length of the CDR3 is 16 residues. The CDR3 nucleotides read TGTGCCAGCAGCGTAGCGACAGGGGCATCGAACACTGAAGCTTTCTTT. Its translation: CASSVATGASNTEAFF. The full variable domain, its missing parts supplied by reference TRBV9 and TRBJ1-1, is DSGVTQTPKHLITATGQRVTLRCSPRSGDLSVYWYQQSLDQGLQFLIQYYNGEERAKGNILERFSAQQFPDLHSELNLSSLELGDSALYFCASSVATGASNTEAFFGQGTRLTVV.

This chain uses TRBV28 with TRBJ2-5, with 8 bases fitting TRBD2. CDR1 is MDHEN and CDR2 is SYDVKM in the germline V gene. This CDR3 contains 14 residues. Unmatched junction bases numbered 9, after V lost 6 bases and J lost 6 bases. CDR3 loop: CASSPPGGAKTQYF. CDR3 in DNA: TGTGCCAGCAGCCCGCCGGGGGGGGCGAAGACCCAGTACTTC.

The chain uses TRBV30 and TRBJ1-2; 8 bases line up with TRBD1. The germline gives CDR1 GTSNPN, CDR2 SVGIG (reference sequence). This CDR3 spans 15 amino acids. Trimming cost V 4 bases and J 8 bases; bases outside gene matches: 15. CDR3 region: CAWTWDGRGLGGYTF. The CDR3 DNA reads as TGTGCCTGGACATGGGACGGCAGGGGGCTGGGGGGCTACACCTTC.

The chain employs TRBV5-1 and TRBJ2-5; 11 bases agree with TRBD1. The ends lost 3 bases at V and 9 bases at J; junction bases unmatched: 4. Germline V CDR1 and CDR2: SGHRS, YFSETQ. The CDR3 spans 13 residues. The CDR3 loop is CASSWGTGGAQYF. The CDR3, as DNA: TGCGCCAGCAGCTGGGGGACAGGGGGGGCCCAGTACTTC.

The chain is built from TRBV5-1 and TRBJ1-6; possibly TRBD1 for D (6 bases). The CDR3 is made up of 14 amino acids. V gave up 3 bases and J gave up 10 bases, with 14 bases separating them. The V gene's germline CDR1 is SGHRS and CDR2 YFSETQ. The chain's CDR3 is CASSYGTRESPLHF. Written as DNA, the CDR3 is TGCGCCAGCAGCTACGGGACAAGGGAATCACCCCTCCACTTT. The whole variable domain, remainder taken from reference TRBV5-1 and TRBJ1-6, is KAGVTQTPRYLIKTRGQQVTLSCSPISGHRSVSWYQQTPGQGLQFLFEYFSETQRNKGNFPGRFSGRQFSNSRSEMNVSTLELGDSALYLCASSYGTRESPLHFGNGTRLTVT.

The genes are TRBV29-1 and TRBJ2-7; TRBD2 is a possible D gene (6 bases). The CDR3 contains 13 residues. Germline V CDR1 and CDR2: SQVTM, ANQGSEA. V was trimmed by 0 bases and J by 6 bases, leaving 12 bases between them. This CDR3 is CSVEDGAGFEQYF. DNA of the CDR3: TGCAGCGTTGAAGACGGGGCGGGATTCGAGCAGTACTTC.

The chain is built from TRBV3-1 (or the pseudogene TRBV3-2) and TRBJ2-1; 8 bases align to TRBD1. CDR3 length: 16 amino acids. Germline V CDR1 and CDR2: LGHDT, YNNKEL (reference sequence). V gave up 1 base and J gave up 12 bases; unmatched junction bases: 14. This chain's CDR3 is CASSQGSTGGIGGQFF. The DNA of the CDR3 is TGTGCCAGCAGCCAAGGATCCACAGGGGGGATAGGGGGGCAGTTCTTC.

A few counts support this clone. V gene TRBV2 combines with J gene TRBJ1-4; tentative D call: TRBD1 (5 bases). CDR1 SNHLY and CDR2 FYNNEI come from the germline V gene. The CDR3 is 14 residues long. Trimming removed 4 bases at V and 3 bases at J, with 9 bases between. CDR3 loop: CASSVREPNEKLFF. In nucleotides, the CDR3 is TGTGCCAGCAGTGTCAGGGAACCTAATGAAAAACTGTTTTTT.

This sequence joins TRBV2 and TRBJ1-2; 7 bases fit TRBD1. Germline CDR1 is SNHLY and CDR2 is FYNNEI. V dropped 3 bases and J dropped 14; count of bases not matched to a gene: 9. CDR3 length: 12 amino acids. The CDR3 sequence: CASSDGRGLGTF. The CDR3 DNA reads as TGTGCCAGCAGTGATGGAAGGGGGCTTGGGACCTTC.

The rearrangement joins TRBV6-1 to TRBJ1-5; 7 bases match TRBD1. Germline trimming cut 3 bases from V and 2 bases from J; bases unmatched to any gene: 1. From germline, CDR1 is MNHNS and CDR2 SASEGT. The CDR3 length is 14 residues. CDR3 protein: CASSDDRGNQPQHF. The CDR3, as DNA: TGTGCCAGCAGTGACGACAGGGGCAATCAGCCCCAGCATTTT.

The chain carries TRBV19 and TRBJ2-3; 9 bases align to TRBD1. This CDR3 is 18 amino acids long. The V gene end was trimmed by 4 bases and the J gene end by 2 bases; junction bases not matched to a gene: 13. Per the germline V gene, CDR1 is LNHDA and CDR2 is SQIVND (reference sequence). CDR3 residues: CASSSPGTGNSYTDTQYF. CDR3 coding DNA: TGTGCCAGTAGTAGTCCCGGGACAGGGAACTCCTACACAGATACGCAGTATTTT. Full variable domain (remainder filled in from reference TRBV19 and TRBJ2-3): DGGITQSPKYLFRKEGQNVTLSCEQNLNHDAMYWYRQDPGQGLRLIYYSQIVNDFQKGDIAEGYSVSREKKESFPLTVTSAQKNPTAFYLCASSSPGTGNSYTDTQYFGPGTRLTVL.

V usage is TRBV27 and J usage is TRBJ2-7; D is uncertain. The germline V gene encodes CDR1 MNHEY and CDR2 SMNVEV (reference sequence). The germline V and J ends were trimmed by 2 bases and 3 bases, with 17 bases remaining between them. This CDR3 has 16 residues. The CDR3 sequence is CASSLVAGNFLYEQYF. The DNA of the CDR3 is TGTGCCAGCAGTTTAGTGGCAGGCAATTTCCTCTACGAGCAGTACTTC.

The J gene is TRBJ2-5, the V gene TRBV3-1 (or the pseudogene TRBV3-2); 7 bases align to TRBD2. Trimming cost V 0 bases and J 2 bases; bases outside gene matches: 9. CDR3 length: 17 amino acids. In germline, CDR1 is LGHDT, CDR2 YNNKEL (reference sequence). The CDR3 loop reads CASSQELSRGGQETQYF. DNA of the CDR3: TGTGCCAGCAGCCAAGAGTTGTCTCGCGGGGGACAAGAGACCCAGTACTTC.

This chain links TRBV28 with TRBJ2-5, with 9 bases identical to TRBD2. Looked up from germline, CDR1 is MDHEN and CDR2 is SYDVKM. After removal of 7 bases from V and 4 bases from J, the junction contained 13 bases not matched to a gene. The CDR3 totals 16 residues. CDR3 sequence reads: CASTLAAGGPLETQYF. The CDR3 nucleotides are TGTGCCAGCACCCTGGCAGCGGGGGGTCCTCTAGAGACCCAGTACTTC.

V and J are TRBV9 and TRBJ1-1, with D tentatively TRBD1 (5 bases). The CDR3 is made up of 12 amino acids. From germline, CDR1 is SGDLS and CDR2 YYNGEE. V shed 4 bases and J shed 5 bases, with 9 bases lying between them. DNA for the CDR3: TGTGCCAGCAGCCATGGGGGGACTGAAGCTTTCTTT. Translated: CASSHGGTEAFF.

The chain joins TRBV4-2 to TRBJ2-7; possible D gene TRBD2, 6 bases. V dropped 5 bases and J dropped 3 bases, with 8 bases sitting between them. The germline gives CDR1 LGHNA, CDR2 YNFKEQ. The CDR3 runs 12 residues. In DNA form, the CDR3 reads TGTGCCAGCAGCGGTAGCGGCTACGAGCAGTACTTC. Its translation is CASSGSGYEQYF.

The chain uses TRBV6-2 or TRBV6-3 and TRBJ2-5; the D gene is possibly TRBD2 (6 bases). V shed 5 bases and J shed 9 bases, with 19 bases lying between them. The CDR3 spans 14 residues. Germline CDR1 reads MNHEY; CDR2 reads SVGEGT. The CDR3 nucleotides read TGTGCCAGCAGTATGGTTAGCGGATCCGGGGCCCAGTACTTC. This encodes CASSMVSGSGAQYF.

The sample holds one count of this clone. V is TRBV7-9 and J is TRBJ2-2; no definite D call. The germline CDR1 and CDR2 sequences are SEHNR and FQNEAQ (reference sequence). The CDR3 consists of 15 residues. V shed 5 bases and J shed 4 bases, with 14 bases lying between them. Here the CDR3 DNA reads TGTGCCAGCAGCCATTATGAGCCTCGCACCGGGGAGCTGTTTTTT. Translating gives CASSHYEPRTGELFF.

This chain uses TRBV6-5 with TRBJ1-5; D is ambiguous. CDR3 length: 16 amino acids. With 2 bases removed from V and 2 bases from J, the gap between germline ends came to 13 bases. CDR1 is MNHEY and CDR2 is SVGAGI in the germline V gene. CDR3 bases: TGTGCCAGCAGTTACAAGGCGGGCGGGGGCAATCAGCCCCAGCATTTT. It encodes CASSYKAGGGNQPQHF.